This passage covers 19 T cell receptor beta chains from one sample sequenced in a study of regulatory T cells in long-lasting Graves disease. Time point described: newly diagnosed GD, antithyroid drugs for less than 3 months. Generation of the TCR library employed RNA extracted from PBMCs. CDR3 regions were amplified by Arm-PCR using iRepertoire HTBI primers to build TCR beta libraries. MiXCR, applied by TCRdb to the multiplex PCR reads, yields one record per CDR3 protein. The sample contains about 620,000 distinct CDR3 sequences, 16% of which appear only once. These data also formed part of another study, on T cells in Graves' hyperthyroidism and ophthalmopathy.

The specimen comprised peripheral blood mononuclear cells (PBMCs), sampled at new diagnosis, from a patient treated with antithyroid drugs. The receptors here all came from a young woman with Graves disease.

This clonotype was seen repeatedly, ten times or more. The gene calls are TRBV6-2 or TRBV6-3 and TRBJ2-3; 7 bases align to TRBD2. Germline V lookup: CDR1 MNHEY, CDR2 SVGEGT. The V gene end was trimmed by 4 bases and the J gene end by 4 bases; junction bases not matched to a gene: 8. The CDR3 is 15 residues long. The CDR3 sequence: CASSFGGSTPDTQYF. CDR3 DNA sequence: TGTGCCAGCAGTTTTGGCGGGAGTACGCCAGATACGCAGTATTTT.

This clonotype showed up many times. The chain's CDR3 is CASTGLNTDTQYF. The CDR3 DNA is TGTGCCAGCACGGGACTAAACACAGATACGCAGTATTTT. V gene TRBV2 combines with J gene TRBJ2-3; 7 bases are shared with TRBD2. Unmatched junction bases numbered 3, after V lost 7 bases and J lost 2 bases. The CDR3 has 13 residues. From germline, CDR1 is SNHLY and CDR2 FYNNEI. The complete variable domain, with remaining parts taken from reference TRBV2 and TRBJ2-3, reads EPEVTQTPSHQVTQMGQEVILRCVPISNHLYFYWYRQILGQKVEFLVSFYNNEISEKSEIFDDQFSVERPDGSNFTLKIRSTKLEDSAMYFCASTGLNTDTQYFGPGTRLTVL.

Details on this clonotype: This clone may be a read error of a much larger clone one base away. The chain links TRBV7-8 to TRBJ1-1; D uncertain. This CDR3 has 13 residues. Germline values: CDR1 SGHVS, CDR2 FQNEAQ. DNA for the CDR3: TGTGCCAGCGGCTTAGCGTATCGGGCTGAAGCTTTCTTT. Translating it yields CASGLAYRAEAFF.

There are many counts of this clonotype. This chain connects TRBV27 to TRBJ1-2; 7 bases agree with TRBD1. Germline values: CDR1 MNHEY, CDR2 SMNVEV (reference sequence). V gave up 10 bases and J gave up 2 bases; unmatched junction bases: 7. CDR3 length equals 13 residues. CDR3 in DNA: TGTGCCACAACAGGGGCAGGGAACTATGGCTACACCTTC. Residues: CATTGAGNYGYTF.

This clonotype was seen ten or more times. J is TRBJ1-1 and V is TRBV27, with D possibly matching TRBD1 (6 bases). CDR1 and CDR2 (germline): MNHEY, SMNVEV (reference sequence). V lost 2 bases, J lost 6 bases, and 13 bases lay in between. The CDR3 runs 14 residues. CDR3 amino acids: CASSLGFRGAEAFF. The CDR3 nucleotides are TGTGCCAGCAGTTTAGGTTTTAGGGGGGCTGAAGCTTTCTTT.

This chain joins TRBV7-9 and TRBJ2-6, with 7 nucleotides matching TRBD1. The CDR3 has 18 residues. Germline lookup yields CDR1 SEHNR and CDR2 FQNEAQ (reference sequence). V lost 10 bases and J lost 4; bases outside the gene matches: 19. CDR3 nucleotides: TGTGCCAACCCGTCCTCCCGAAGGGGGCTTCAGGGGGCCAACGTCCTGACTTTC. Translation: CANPSSRRGLQGANVLTF.

Concerning this clonotype itself: A much larger clone is a single base away; this may be a read error. The chain employs TRBV6-6 and TRBJ2-1, with 12 bases lining up with TRBD2. This CDR3 has 16 residues. Germline V gene sequence: CDR1 MNHNY, CDR2 SVGAGI (reference sequence). CDR3 in amino acids: CASSYSTSGSGNEQIF. The DNA for the CDR3 is TGTGCCAGCAGTTACTCGACTAGCGGGAGTGGGAATGAGCAGATCTTC.

This clonotype was observed a handful of times. The chain employs TRBV10-1 and TRBJ1-1; TRBD1 aligns across 7 bases. The CDR3 is 13 amino acids. Germline CDR1 is WNHNN and CDR2 is SYGVQD (reference sequence). The J segment lost 4 bases and the V segment lost 7 bases, leaving 6 bases of the junction unmatched. CDR3 nucleotides: TGCGCCAGCACCGCGGGACAGCTCACTGAAGCTTTCTTT. This sequence encodes CASTAGQLTEAFF.

The rearrangement joins TRBV12-3 or TRBV12-4 to TRBJ1-5; unclear D gene. V lost 6 bases and J lost 6, with 12 bases in between. The CDR3 has 13 residues. The chain's CDR3 is CASSLLGSQPQHF. The CDR3 DNA is TGTGCCAGCAGCCTCCTGGGTTCTCAGCCCCAGCATTTT.

At least ten counts were recorded for this clonotype. The V gene is TRBV6-1, the J gene TRBJ1-4; D is uncertain. This CDR3 contains 13 residues. CDR1 and CDR2 from the germline V gene are MNHNS and SASEGT. Trimming stripped 8 bases from V and 6 bases from J, with 13 bases between. CDR3 DNA sequence: TGTGCCAGCTCGAGGGTGTGGGATGAAAAACTGTTTTTT. Translated: CASSRVWDEKLFF.

This clonotype occurred a few times. This CDR3 reads CASSQVGTGGVSDYEQYF. Here the CDR3 DNA reads TGCGCCAGCAGCCAAGTAGGGACAGGGGGTGTATCTGACTACGAGCAGTACTTC. The genes are TRBV4-1 and TRBJ2-7; 11 nucleotides align to TRBD1. Germline V gives CDR1 MGHRA, CDR2 YSYEKL. This CDR3 region has 18 residues. Trimming took 1 base from V and 3 from J; bases not matched to a gene: 11.

With regard to this clonotype: A far more abundant clone sits one base away, making this likely a read error. The CDR3: CASRTDRVHEQFF. CDR3 nucleotides: TGTGCCAGCAGGACTGACAGGGTACATGAGCAGTTCTTC. The chain recombines TRBV6-1 with TRBJ2-1, with TRBD1 identical over 7 bases. The CDR3 consists of 13 residues. Germline V lookup: CDR1 MNHNS, CDR2 SASEGT. V was clipped by 6 bases and J by 8 bases; unmatched bases: 7.

This clonotype has more than one count but fewer than ten. V gene TRBV20-1 combines with J gene TRBJ2-7; 9 bases match TRBD2. J was trimmed by 2 bases and V by 5 bases; bases with no gene match: 7. CDR3 size: 14 residues. The germline V gene encodes CDR1 DFQATT and CDR2 SNEGSKA (reference sequence). Written as DNA, the CDR3 is TGCAGTGCTCTTAGCGGGAGACCTCCCTACGAGCAGTACTTC. As protein: CSALSGRPPYEQYF.

The chain joins TRBV14 to TRBJ2-7; no clear D. This CDR3 has 13 residues. The V gene lost 4 bases and the J gene lost 3 bases, with 10 bases spanning the gap. In germline, CDR1 is SGHDN, CDR2 FVKESK. The CDR3 region is CASSPRKGYEQYF. Here the CDR3 DNA reads TGTGCCAGCAGCCCCCGTAAGGGCTACGAGCAGTACTTC.

DNA of the CDR3: TGCAGTGCCACCGTAGCGGGAGGTTTGGATGAGCAGTTCTTC. Residues: CSATVAGGLDEQFF. V is TRBV20-1 and J is TRBJ2-1; 10 bases are a match to TRBD2. Germline CDR1 and CDR2: DFQATT and SNEGSKA (reference sequence). The CDR3 runs 14 residues. The J segment lost 8 bases and the V segment lost 6 bases, leaving 10 bases of the junction unmatched.

The J gene is TRBJ2-3, the V gene TRBV11-2, with TRBD2 as a possible D gene (6 bases). This CDR3 spans 14 amino acids. Germline V gives CDR1 SGHAT, CDR2 FQNNGV. V lost 5 bases and J 8 bases, leaving 17 bases between the germline ends. The DNA for the CDR3 is TGTGCCAGCAGCGCACTCGGGGGAGAGGCTACGCAGTATTTT. Translation gives CASSALGGEATQYF.

This clonotype was seen repeatedly, ten times or more. J is TRBJ2-4 and V is TRBV28; either TRBD1 or TRBD2 may fit D (5 bases each). V lost 2 bases and J 0 bases, leaving 8 bases between the germline ends. The CDR3 runs 15 residues. CDR1 is MDHEN, CDR2 SYDVKM, per germline. CDR3 coding DNA: TGTGCCAGCAGTTTAGAGGGGTTAGCCAAAAACATTCAGTACTTC. Encoded protein: CASSLEGLAKNIQYF.

This clonotype was seen more than once but under ten times. The rearrangement links TRBV20-1 to TRBJ1-5; the D is unclear. This CDR3 has 13 amino acids. Germline CDR1 is DFQATT and CDR2 is SNEGSKA (reference sequence). V dropped 0 bases and J dropped 0 bases, with 3 bases sitting between them. CDR3 region: CSARENSNQPQHF. Here the CDR3 DNA reads TGCAGTGCTAGAGAGAATAGCAATCAGCCCCAGCATTTT.

Many counts were recorded for this clonotype. The chain is built from TRBV6-5 and TRBJ1-4; TRBD1 might be the D (5 bases). The CDR3 spans 15 residues. The germline V and J ends were trimmed by 0 bases and 7 bases, with 12 bases remaining between them. From germline, CDR1 is MNHEY and CDR2 SVGAGI. The CDR3 region has the DNA TGTGCCAGCAGTTACTCGGGGGAAAGTCGTGAAAAACTGTTTTTT. This gives the protein CASSYSGESREKLFF.